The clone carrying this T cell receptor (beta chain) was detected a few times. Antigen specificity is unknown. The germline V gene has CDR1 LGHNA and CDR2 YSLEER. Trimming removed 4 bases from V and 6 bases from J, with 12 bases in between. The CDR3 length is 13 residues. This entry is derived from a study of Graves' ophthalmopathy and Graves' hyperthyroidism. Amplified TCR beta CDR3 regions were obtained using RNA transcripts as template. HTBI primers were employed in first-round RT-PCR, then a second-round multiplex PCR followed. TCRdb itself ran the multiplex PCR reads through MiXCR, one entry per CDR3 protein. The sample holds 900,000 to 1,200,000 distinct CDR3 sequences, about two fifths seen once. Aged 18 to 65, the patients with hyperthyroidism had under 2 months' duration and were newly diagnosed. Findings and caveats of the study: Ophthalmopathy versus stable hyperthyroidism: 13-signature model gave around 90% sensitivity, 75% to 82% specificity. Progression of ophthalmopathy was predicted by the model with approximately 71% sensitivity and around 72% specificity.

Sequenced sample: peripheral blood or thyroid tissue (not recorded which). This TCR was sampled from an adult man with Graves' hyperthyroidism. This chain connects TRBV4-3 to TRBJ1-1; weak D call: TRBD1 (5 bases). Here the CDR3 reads CASSRLGVSEAFF. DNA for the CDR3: TGCGCCAGCAGCCGCCTAGGGGTTTCTGAAGCTTTCTTT.